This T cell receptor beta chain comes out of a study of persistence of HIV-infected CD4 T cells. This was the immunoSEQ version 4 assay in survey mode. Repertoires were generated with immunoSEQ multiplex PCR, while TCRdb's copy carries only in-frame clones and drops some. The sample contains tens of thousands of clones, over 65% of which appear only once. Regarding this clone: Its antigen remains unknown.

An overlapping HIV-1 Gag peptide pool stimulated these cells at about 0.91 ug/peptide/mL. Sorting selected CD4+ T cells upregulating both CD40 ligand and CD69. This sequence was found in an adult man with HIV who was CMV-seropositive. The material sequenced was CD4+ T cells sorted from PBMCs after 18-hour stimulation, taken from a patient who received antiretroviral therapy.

This chain's CDR3 is CASSLGGGDTDTQYF. The CDR3 nucleotides are TGTGCCAGCAGCTTAGGCGGGGGGGACACAGATACGCAGTATTTT. V is TRBV5-4 and J is TRBJ2-3, with 9 bases matching TRBD2. The CDR3 consists of 15 residues. CDR1 is SGHNT and CDR2 is YYREEE in the germline V gene (reference sequence). V lost 2 bases and J lost 2; bases outside the gene matches: 3.